This TCR beta chain was recovered during a study of lymphopenia after photon versus proton radiotherapy (dated by TCRdb to between 2017 and 2020). With respect to the entire study: The immunological effects of photon versus proton radiation therapy were compared in patients with gastrointestinal tumors who developed high-grade lymphopenia. The roughly 20 patients in the cohort had gastrointestinal tumors, were treated with either photon or proton therapy, and subsequently developed lymphopenia. The study was designed to characterize how the impact on the immune system differs between the two radiation modalities.

Receptor libraries were prepared by the immunoSEQ multiplex PCR assay. Alongside multiparametric flow cytometry, deep sequencing of rearranged TCR beta loci was used to profile the T cell repertoires. Entries here come from immuneACCESS through TCRdb and include only in-frame sequences with V and J called. Some clones fail to appear in such tables; in the studies checked, an unresolved V gene covers under half of the shortfall, and the cause of the remainder is unknown. The sample records 20,000 to 25,000 clones, around 85% of which are singletons. Around a sixth of the sample lies in the top ten. Note on this clone: Its target antigen remains unknown. Within one base of it there is no much larger clone, and no base qualities were kept.

From the germline V gene, CDR1 is KGHSH and CDR2 is LQKENI. The CDR3 holds 14 amino acids from the cysteine to the phenylalanine. CDR3 DNA only is kept here, 42 bases in frame from base 1. V is pruned by 1 base and J by 8 bases, leaving 4 bases of the junction without a gene match. What the authors observed across the whole study: Proton-treated patients stayed relatively stable during treatment, while photon-treated patients lost naive T cells and TCR diversity and gained effector/memory populations. The authors looked at the survival association only in patients who died, and they framed better survival with proton therapy as a possibility rather than a demonstrated result. Among patients across the cohort who died, overall survival time showed an inverse correlation with a larger post-nadir drop in TCR diversity. After the lymphocyte count nadir, photon-treated repertoires showed oligoclonal expansion, especially of CD8+ Temra cells, which drove the drop in diversity.

This clonotype originated in a man in his 60s with pancreatic cancer. The sequenced sample was peripheral blood, obtained from a patient treated with photon-based radiotherapy. The sequence links TRBV18 to TRBJ2-1, with TRBD2 identical over 8 junction bases. The DNA sequence is as follows: TGTGCCAGCTCACCACTTACACTAGCGGATGAGCAGTTCTTC. This codes for CASSPLTLADEQFF.